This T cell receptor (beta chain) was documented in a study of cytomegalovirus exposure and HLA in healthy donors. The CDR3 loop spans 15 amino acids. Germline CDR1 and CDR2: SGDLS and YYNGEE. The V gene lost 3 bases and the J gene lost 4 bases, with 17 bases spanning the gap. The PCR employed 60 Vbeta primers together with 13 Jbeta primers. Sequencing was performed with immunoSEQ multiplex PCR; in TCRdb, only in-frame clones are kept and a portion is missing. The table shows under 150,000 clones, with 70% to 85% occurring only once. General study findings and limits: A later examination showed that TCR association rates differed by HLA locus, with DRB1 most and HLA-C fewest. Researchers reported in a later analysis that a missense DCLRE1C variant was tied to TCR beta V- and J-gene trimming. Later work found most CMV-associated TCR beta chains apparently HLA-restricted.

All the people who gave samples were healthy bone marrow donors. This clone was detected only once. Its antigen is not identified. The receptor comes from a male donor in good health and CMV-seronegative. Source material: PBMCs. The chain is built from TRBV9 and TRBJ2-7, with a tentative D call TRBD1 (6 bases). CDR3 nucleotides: TGTGCCAGCAGCGCGCATCGACAGGAAGGTTACGAGCAGTACTTC. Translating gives CASSAHRQEGYEQYF. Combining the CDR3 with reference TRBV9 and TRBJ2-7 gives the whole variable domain DSGVTQTPKHLITATGQRVTLRCSPRSGDLSVYWYQQSLDQGLQFLIQYYNGEERAKGNILERFSAQQFPDLHSELNLSSLELGDSALYFCASSAHRQEGYEQYFGPGTRLTVT.